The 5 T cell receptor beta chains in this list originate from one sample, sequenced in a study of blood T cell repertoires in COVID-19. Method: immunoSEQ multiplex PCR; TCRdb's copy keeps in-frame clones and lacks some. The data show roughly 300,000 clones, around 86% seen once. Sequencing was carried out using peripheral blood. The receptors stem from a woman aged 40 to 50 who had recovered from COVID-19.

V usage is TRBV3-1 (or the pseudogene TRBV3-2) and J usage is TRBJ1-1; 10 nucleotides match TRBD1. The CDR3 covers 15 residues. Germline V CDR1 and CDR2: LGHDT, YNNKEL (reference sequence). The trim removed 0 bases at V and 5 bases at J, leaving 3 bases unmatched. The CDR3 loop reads CASSQEGQGLTEAFF. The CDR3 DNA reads TGTGCCAGCAGCCAAGAGGGACAGGGGTTAACTGAAGCTTTCTTT.

The CDR3 region is CASSRDRGEIYGYTF. The CDR3 nucleotides are TGTGCCAGCTCACGGGACAGGGGAGAAATCTATGGCTACACCTTC. The chain carries TRBV18 and TRBJ1-2; the match to TRBD1 covers 10 bases. The V and J ends lost 4 bases and 4 bases, in that order; junction bases with no gene match: 6. CDR3 length equals 15 residues. The germline CDR1 and CDR2 sequences are KGHSH and LQKENI.

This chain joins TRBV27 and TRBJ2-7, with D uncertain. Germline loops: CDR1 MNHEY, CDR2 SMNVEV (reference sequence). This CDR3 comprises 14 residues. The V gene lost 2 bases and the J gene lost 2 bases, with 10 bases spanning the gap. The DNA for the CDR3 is TGTGCCAGCAGTTTAAGTGGCAAGACCTACGAGCAGTACTTC. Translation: CASSLSGKTYEQYF.

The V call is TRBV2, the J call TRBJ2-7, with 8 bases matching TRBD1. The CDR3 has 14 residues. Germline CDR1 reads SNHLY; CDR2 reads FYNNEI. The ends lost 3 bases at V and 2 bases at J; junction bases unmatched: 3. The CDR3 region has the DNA TGTGCCAGCAGTGATCGGACAGGGCCCTACGAGCAGTACTTC. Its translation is CASSDRTGPYEQYF.

This CDR3 is CASSYGGAGDYGYTF. CDR3 sequence (DNA): TGTGCCAGCAGTTACGGGGGGGCTGGCGACTATGGCTACACCTTC. This chain uses TRBV6-5 with TRBJ1-2; TRBD1 might be the D (6 bases). The CDR3 totals 15 residues. V gave up 2 bases and J gave up 3 bases, with 13 bases separating them. The germline CDR1 and CDR2 sequences are MNHEY and SVGAGI.